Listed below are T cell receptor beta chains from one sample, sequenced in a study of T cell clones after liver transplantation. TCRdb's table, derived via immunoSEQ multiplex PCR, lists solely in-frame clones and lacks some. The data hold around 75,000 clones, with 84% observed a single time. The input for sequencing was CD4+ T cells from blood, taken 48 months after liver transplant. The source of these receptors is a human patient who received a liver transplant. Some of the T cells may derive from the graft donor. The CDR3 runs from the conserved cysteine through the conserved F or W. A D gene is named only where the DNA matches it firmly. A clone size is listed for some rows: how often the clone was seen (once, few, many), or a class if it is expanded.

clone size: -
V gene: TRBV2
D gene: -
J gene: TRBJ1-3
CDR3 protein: CASTGTHSGNTIYF
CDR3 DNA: TGTGCCAGCACTGGCACCCACTCTGGAAACACCATATATTTT

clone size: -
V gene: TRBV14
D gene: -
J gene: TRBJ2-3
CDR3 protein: CASSPFMGDTQYF
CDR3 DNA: TGTGCCAGCAGCCCATTTATGGGGGATACGCAGTATTTT

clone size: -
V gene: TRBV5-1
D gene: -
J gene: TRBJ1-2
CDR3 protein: CASSRSNNYGYTF
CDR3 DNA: TGCGCCAGCAGCCGTTCAAATAACTATGGCTACACCTTC

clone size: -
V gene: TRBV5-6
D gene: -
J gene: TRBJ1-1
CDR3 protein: CASSGEWGRTEAFF
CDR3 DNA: TGTGCCAGCAGCGGGGAGTGGGGCCGCACTGAAGCTTTCTTT

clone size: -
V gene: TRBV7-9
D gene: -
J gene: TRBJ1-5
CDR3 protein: CASSLRPNQPQHF
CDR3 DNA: TGTGCCAGCAGCCTCCGCCCGAATCAGCCCCAGCATTTT

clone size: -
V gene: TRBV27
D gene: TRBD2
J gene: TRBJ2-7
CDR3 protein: CASSTSGSWYEQYF
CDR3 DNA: TGTGCCAGCAGTACTAGCGGGAGTTGGTACGAGCAGTACTTC

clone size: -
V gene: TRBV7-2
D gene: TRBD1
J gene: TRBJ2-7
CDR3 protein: CASSLARQGSYEQYF
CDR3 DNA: TGTGCCAGCAGCTTAGCCCGACAGGGCTCCTACGAGCAGTACTTC

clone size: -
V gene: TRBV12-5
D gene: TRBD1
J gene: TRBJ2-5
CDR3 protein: CASGLGQGGETQYF
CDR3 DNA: TGTGCTAGTGGTTTGGGACAGGGGGGCGAGACCCAGTACTTC

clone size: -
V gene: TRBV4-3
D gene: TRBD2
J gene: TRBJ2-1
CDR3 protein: CASSQDTVWLAGPQGYNEQFF
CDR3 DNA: TGCGCCAGCAGCCAAGATACGGTTTGGCTAGCGGGACCCCAGGGCTACAATGAGCAGTTCTTC

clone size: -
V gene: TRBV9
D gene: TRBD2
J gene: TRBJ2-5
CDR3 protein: CASSVALRGVEETQYF
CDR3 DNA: TGTGCCAGCAGCGTAGCCCTGCGGGGGGTGGAAGAGACCCAGTACTTC

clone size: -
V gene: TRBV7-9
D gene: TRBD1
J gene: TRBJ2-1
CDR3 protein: CASSSRDSYNEQFF
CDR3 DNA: TGTGCCAGCAGCTCCCGGGACAGCTACAATGAGCAGTTCTTC

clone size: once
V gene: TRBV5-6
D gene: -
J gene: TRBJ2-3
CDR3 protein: CASSGGTLGRCF
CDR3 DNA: TGTGCCAGCAGCGGCGGGACTCTTGGAAGGTGTTTT

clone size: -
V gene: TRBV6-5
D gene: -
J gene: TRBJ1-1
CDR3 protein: CASREGTEAFF
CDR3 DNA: TGTGCCAGCCGGGAGGGCACTGAAGCTTTCTTT

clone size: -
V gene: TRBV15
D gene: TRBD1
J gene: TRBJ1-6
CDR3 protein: CATSRETGTGVNSPLHF
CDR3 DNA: TGTGCCACCAGCAGAGAAACCGGGACAGGGGTTAATTCACCCCTCCACTTT

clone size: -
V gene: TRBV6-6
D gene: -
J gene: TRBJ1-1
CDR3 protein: CASSRDGNTEAFF
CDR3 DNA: TGTGCCAGCAGTCGCGACGGGAACACTGAAGCTTTCTTT

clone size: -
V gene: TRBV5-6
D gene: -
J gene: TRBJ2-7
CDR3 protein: CASSPRGRGFYEQYF
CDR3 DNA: TGTGCCAGCAGCCCAAGAGGTAGGGGTTTTTACGAGCAGTACTTC

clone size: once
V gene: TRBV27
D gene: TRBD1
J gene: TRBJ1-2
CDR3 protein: CASRIGTGYVYGYTF
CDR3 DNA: TGTGCCAGTAGGATAGGGACAGGGTATGTCTATGGCTACACCTTC

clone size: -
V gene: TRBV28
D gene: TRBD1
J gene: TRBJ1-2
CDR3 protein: CASSSPGQGSTGYTF
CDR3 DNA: TGTGCCAGCAGTTCGCCGGGACAGGGTTCCACTGGCTACACCTTC

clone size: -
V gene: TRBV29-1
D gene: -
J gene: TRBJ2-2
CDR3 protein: CSVGGTRGEDTGELFF
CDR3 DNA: TGCAGCGTTGGGGGGACCAGGGGAGAGGACACCGGGGAGCTGTTTTTT

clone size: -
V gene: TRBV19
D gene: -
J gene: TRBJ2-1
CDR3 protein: CASSPPGVGYNEQFF
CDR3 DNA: TGTGCCAGTAGCCCCCCAGGAGTTGGATACAATGAGCAGTTCTTC

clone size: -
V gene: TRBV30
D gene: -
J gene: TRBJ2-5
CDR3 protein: CAWRRRDQETQYF
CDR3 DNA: TGTGCCTGGAGAAGGCGGGATCAAGAGACCCAGTACTTC

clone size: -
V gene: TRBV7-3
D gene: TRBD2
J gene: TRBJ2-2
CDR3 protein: CASSQGASGVYTGELFF
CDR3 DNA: TGTGCCAGCAGTCAAGGGGCTAGCGGGGTTTACACCGGGGAGCTGTTTTTT

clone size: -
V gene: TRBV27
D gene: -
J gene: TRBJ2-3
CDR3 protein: CASSFTEASTDTQYF
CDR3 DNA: TGTGCCAGCAGTTTTACGGAAGCTAGCACAGATACGCAGTATTTT

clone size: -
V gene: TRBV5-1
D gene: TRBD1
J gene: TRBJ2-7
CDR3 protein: CASSLSPGQLSYEQYF
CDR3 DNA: TGCGCCAGCAGCTTGTCACCGGGACAGCTTTCCTATGAGCAGTACTTC

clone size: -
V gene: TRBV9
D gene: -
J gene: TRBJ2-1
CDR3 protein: CASSVKGVSYNEQFF
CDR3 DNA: TGTGCCAGCAGCGTAAAGGGGGTCTCCTACAATGAGCAGTTCTTC

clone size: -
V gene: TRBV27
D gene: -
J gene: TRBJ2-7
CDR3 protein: CASSFKAGREQYF
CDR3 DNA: TGTGCCAGCAGTTTCAAAGCAGGTAGAGAGCAGTACTTC

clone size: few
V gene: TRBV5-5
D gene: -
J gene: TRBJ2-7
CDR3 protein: CASSFQSGYEQYF
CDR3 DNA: TGTGCCAGCAGCTTTCAGAGTGGCTACGAGCAGTACTTC

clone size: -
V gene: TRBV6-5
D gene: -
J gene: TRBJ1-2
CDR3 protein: CASSNGGYGYTF
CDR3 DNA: TGTGCCAGCAGTAACGGAGGCTATGGCTACACCTTC

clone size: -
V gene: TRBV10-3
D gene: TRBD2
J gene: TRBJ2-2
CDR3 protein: CAISRLAPNTGELFF
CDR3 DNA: TGTGCCATCAGCCGACTAGCGCCGAACACCGGGGAGCTGTTTTTT

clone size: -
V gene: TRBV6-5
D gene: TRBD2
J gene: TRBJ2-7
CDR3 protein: CASRLSGSSYEQYF
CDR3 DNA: TGTGCCAGCAGATTAAGCGGGAGCTCCTACGAGCAGTACTTC

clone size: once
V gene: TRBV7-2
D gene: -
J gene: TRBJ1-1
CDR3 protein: CASSAWAMNTEAFF
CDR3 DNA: TGTGCCAGCAGTGCTTGGGCGATGAACACTGAAGCTTTCTTT

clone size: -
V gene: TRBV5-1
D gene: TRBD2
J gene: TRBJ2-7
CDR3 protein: CASSLGLAGAYEQYF
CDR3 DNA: TGCGCCAGCAGCTTGGGACTAGCGGGGGCCTACGAGCAGTACTTC

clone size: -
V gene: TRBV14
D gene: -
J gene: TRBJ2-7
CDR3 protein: CASSQVPGSSYEQYF
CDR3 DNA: TGTGCCAGCAGCCAAGTTCCAGGCTCCTCCTACGAGCAGTACTTC

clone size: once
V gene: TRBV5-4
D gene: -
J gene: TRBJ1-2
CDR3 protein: CASSPPWSYGYTF
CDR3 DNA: TGTGCCAGCAGCCCGCCGTGGTCGTATGGCTACACCTTC

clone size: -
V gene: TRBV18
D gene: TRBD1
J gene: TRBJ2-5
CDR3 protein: CASSPGQGPEGTQYF
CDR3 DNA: TGTGCCAGCTCACCGGGACAGGGGCCCGAGGGGACCCAGTACTTC

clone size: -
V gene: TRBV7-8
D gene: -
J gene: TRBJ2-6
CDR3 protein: CASSLSPGINSGANVLTF
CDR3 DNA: TGTGCCAGCAGCTTATCGCCAGGAATAAACTCTGGGGCCAACGTCCTGACTTTC

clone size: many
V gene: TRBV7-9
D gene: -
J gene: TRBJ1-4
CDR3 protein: CASSLAEIEKLFF
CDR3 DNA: TGTGCCAGCAGCTTAGCTGAGATTGAAAAACTGTTTTTT

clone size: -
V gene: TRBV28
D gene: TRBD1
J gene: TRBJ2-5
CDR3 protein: CASSSGGETQYF
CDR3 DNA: TGTGCCAGCAGCTCAGGGGGAGAGACCCAGTACTTC

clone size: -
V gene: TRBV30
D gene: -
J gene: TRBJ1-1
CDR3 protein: CAWSLRTATEAFF
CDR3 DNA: TGTGCCTGGAGCCTCCGAACAGCCACTGAAGCTTTCTTT

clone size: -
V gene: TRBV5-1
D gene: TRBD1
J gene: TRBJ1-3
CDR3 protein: CASSSGQGQVGSGNTIYF
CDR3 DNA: TGCGCCAGCAGTTCCGGACAGGGCCAGGTAGGCTCTGGAAACACCATATATTTT

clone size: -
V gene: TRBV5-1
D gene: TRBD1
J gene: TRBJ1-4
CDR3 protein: CASSLGGQYNEKLFF
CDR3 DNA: TGCGCCAGCAGCTTGGGGGGACAGTATAATGAAAAACTGTTTTTT

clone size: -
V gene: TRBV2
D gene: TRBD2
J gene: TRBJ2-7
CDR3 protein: CASSGGTSPYEQYF
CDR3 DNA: TGTGCCAGCAGTGGGGGGACTAGCCCCTACGAGCAGTACTTC

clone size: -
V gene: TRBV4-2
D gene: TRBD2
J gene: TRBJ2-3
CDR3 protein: CASSRSPGTSGRLGDTDTQYF
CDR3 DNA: TGTGCCAGCAGCCGATCCCCCGGGACTAGCGGGAGGTTAGGGGACACAGATACGCAGTATTTT

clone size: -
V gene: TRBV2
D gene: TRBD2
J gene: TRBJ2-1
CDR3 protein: CASRQIITTSGRPYRSYNEQFF
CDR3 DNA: TGTGCCAGCAGACAAATAATAACGACTAGCGGGAGGCCATATAGGTCCTACAATGAGCAGTTCTTC

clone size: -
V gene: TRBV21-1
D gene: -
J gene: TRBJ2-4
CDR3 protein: CASSIGTSGGERGRAKNIQYF
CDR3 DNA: TGTGCCAGCAGCATAGGGACTAGCGGGGGTGAAAGGGGCAGGGCCAAAAACATTCAGTACTTC

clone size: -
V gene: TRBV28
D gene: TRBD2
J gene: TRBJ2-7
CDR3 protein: CASREVAGAYEQYF
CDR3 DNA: TGTGCCAGCAGGGAGGTAGCGGGAGCCTACGAGCAGTACTTC

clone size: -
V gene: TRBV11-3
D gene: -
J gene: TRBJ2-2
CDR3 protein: CASSIGQRTGELFF
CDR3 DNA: TGTGCCAGCAGCATAGGACAGAGGACCGGGGAGCTGTTTTTT

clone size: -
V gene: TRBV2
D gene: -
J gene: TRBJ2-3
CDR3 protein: CASSELGGNRYPDTQYF
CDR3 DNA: TGTGCCAGCAGTGAACTTGGGGGCAATCGTTACCCAGATACGCAGTATTTT

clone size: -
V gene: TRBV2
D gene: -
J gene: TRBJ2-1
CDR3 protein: CASSVLLPTYNEQFF
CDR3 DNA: TGTGCCAGCAGTGTATTACTCCCGACCTACAATGAGCAGTTCTTC

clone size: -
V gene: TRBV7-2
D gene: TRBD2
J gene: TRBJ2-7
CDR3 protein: CASSQQAGGHHEQYF
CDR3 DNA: TGTGCCAGCAGCCAACAAGCGGGAGGGCACCACGAGCAGTACTTC

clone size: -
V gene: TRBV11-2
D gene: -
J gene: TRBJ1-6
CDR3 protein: CASSLEGQNNSPLHF
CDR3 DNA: TGTGCCAGCAGCTTAGAGGGGCAGAATAATTCACCCCTCCACTTT

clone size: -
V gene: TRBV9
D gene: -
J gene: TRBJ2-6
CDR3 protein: CASSARDEGANVLTF
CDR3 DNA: TGTGCCAGCAGCGCCCGGGACGAAGGGGCCAACGTCCTGACTTTC

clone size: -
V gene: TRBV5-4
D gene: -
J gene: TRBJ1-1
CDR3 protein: CASSPRARGDTEAFF
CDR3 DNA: TGTGCCAGCAGCCCCCGGGCCAGGGGCGACACTGAAGCTTTCTTT

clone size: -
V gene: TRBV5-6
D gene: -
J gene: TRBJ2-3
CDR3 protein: CASSHGTSRSTDTQYF
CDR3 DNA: TGTGCCAGCAGCCACGGGACCTCCCGGAGCACAGATACGCAGTATTTT

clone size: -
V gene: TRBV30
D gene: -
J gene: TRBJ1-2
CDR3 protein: CAWSVIRRGYGYTF
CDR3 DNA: TGTGCCTGGAGCGTCATTAGGAGGGGCTATGGCTACACCTTC